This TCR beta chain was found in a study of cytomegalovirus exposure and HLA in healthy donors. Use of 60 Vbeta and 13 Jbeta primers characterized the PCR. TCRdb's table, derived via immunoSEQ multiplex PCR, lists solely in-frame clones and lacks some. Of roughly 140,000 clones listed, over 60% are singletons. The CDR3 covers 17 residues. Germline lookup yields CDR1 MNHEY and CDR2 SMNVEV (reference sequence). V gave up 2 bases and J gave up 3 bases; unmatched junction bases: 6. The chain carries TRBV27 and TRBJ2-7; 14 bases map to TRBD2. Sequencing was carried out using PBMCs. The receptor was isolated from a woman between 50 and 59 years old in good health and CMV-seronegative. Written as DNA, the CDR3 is TGTGCCAGCAGTTTACGTCGACTAGCGGGGGGGCTCTACGAGCAGTACTTC. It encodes CASSLRRLAGGLYEQYF.